This T cell receptor (beta chain) comes out of a study of T cell responses to AZD1222 COVID-19 vaccine. Across the study: Combined were second doses at about 4 or about 12 weeks.

Study-wide findings and caveats: Spike-wide vaccine-associated CD4 TCRs dominated at 160-218 and 743-854. Among AZD1222 vaccinees, only six or seven were seropositive at baseline. Two AZD1222 doses significantly raised spike-specific TCR breadth and depth over controls.

Trimming pared 5 bases from V and 3 bases from J, leaving 17 bases between. The CDR3 is made up of 15 amino acids. Germline V gene sequence: CDR1 SGHRS, CDR2 YFSETQ. Here immunoSEQ multiplex PCR was the method, and the copy in TCRdb shows in-frame clones only, minus some. The profile shows approximately 97,000 clones, roughly 86% of them singletons. With respect to this clone: Its antigen is still unknown.

This specimen consisted of peripheral blood, obtained on day 0 of AZD1222 vaccination. This chain uses TRBV5-1 with TRBJ1-1; D gene uncertain. The TCR originated in an adult in good health. Written as DNA, the CDR3 is TGCGCCAGCAGTTTAAATGGGGTGCGGGACACTGAAGCTTTCTTT. This encodes CASSLNGVRDTEAFF.